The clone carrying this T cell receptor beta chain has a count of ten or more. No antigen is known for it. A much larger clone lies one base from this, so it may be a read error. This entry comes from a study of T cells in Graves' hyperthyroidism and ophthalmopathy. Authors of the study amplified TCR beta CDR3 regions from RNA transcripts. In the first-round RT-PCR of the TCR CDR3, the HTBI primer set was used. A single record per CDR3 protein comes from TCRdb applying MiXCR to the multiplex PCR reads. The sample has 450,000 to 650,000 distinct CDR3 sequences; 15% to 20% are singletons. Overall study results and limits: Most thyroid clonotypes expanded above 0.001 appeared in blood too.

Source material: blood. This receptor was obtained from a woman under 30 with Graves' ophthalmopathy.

The CDR3 reads CASSLKAEAFF. The CDR3 nucleotides are TGTGCCAGCAGTTTAAAGGCTGAAGCTTTCTTT. The chain links TRBV12-3 or TRBV12-4 to TRBJ1-1; D unclear. This CDR3 is built from 11 residues. The V gene lost 2 bases and the J gene lost 6 bases, with 4 bases spanning the gap.